This entry lists 20 T cell receptor beta chains sequenced from one sample in a study of shared clonotypes between healthy human individuals. Repertoires were generated with immunoSEQ multiplex PCR, while TCRdb's copy carries only in-frame clones and drops some. The table lists about 1.1 million clones, around 77% of them singletons. The sequenced material came from memory CD4+ T cells from PBMCs. Specified subset: CD45RA-negative fraction. The receptors were gathered from a man aged 18 to 29 in good health. Some clones in this sample may be carry-over from other donors' samples.

Concerning this clone: This sample includes further DNA sequences coding for the same CDR3. The J gene is TRBJ1-1, the V gene TRBV29-1; D perhaps matches TRBD1 (6 bases). V dropped 7 bases and J dropped 1 base, with 13 bases sitting between them. This CDR3 spans 13 amino acids. Germline V gene sequence: CDR1 SQVTM, CDR2 ANQGSEA. CDR3 sequence: CSARGGPNTEAFF. In nucleotides, the CDR3 is TGCAGCGCCCGGGGGGGCCCGAACACTGAAGCTTTCTTT.

The DNA of the CDR3 is TGCAGCGTTGCGACAACTCTGAACACTGAAGCTTTCTTT. Residues: CSVATTLNTEAFF. This chain links TRBV29-1 with TRBJ1-1; D uncertain. The CDR3 loop spans 13 amino acids. The ends were cut back, 4 bases at V and 0 bases at J, with 9 bases in the middle. The V gene's germline CDR1 is SQVTM and CDR2 ANQGSEA.

The rearrangement joins TRBV5-5 to TRBJ2-4; 10 bases fit TRBD2. The germline V gene has CDR1 SGHKS and CDR2 YYEKEE (reference sequence). Trimming at V came to 1 base and at J to 4 bases, leaving 11 bases not matched to a gene. The CDR3 is made up of 18 amino acids. CDR3 protein: CASSLTVAGGLEKNIQYF. The CDR3 DNA sequence: TGTGCCAGCAGCTTGACAGTAGCGGGAGGACTCGAAAAAAACATTCAGTACTTC. Drawing the rest from reference TRBV5-5 and TRBJ2-4, the complete variable domain is DAGVTQSPTHLIKTRGQQVTLRCSPISGHKSVSWYQQVLGQGPQFIFQYYEKEERGRGNFPDRFSARQFPNYSSELNVNALLLGDSALYLCASSLTVAGGLEKNIQYFGAGTRLSVL.

This clone was seen a handful of times. J is TRBJ2-5 and V is TRBV6-1; 9 nucleotides align to TRBD2. The J call could be wrong; TRBJ2-7 is a better fit for the DNA end. The CDR3 length is 14 residues. Germline assignment: CDR1 MNHNS and CDR2 SASEGT. The CDR3 region has the DNA TGTGCCAGCAGGGTAGCGGGAGCGCACTACGAGCAGTACTTC. It codes for CASRVAGAHYEQYF.

The V and J genes are TRBV7-2 and TRBJ2-1; either TRBD1 or TRBD2 may fit D (5 bases each). This CDR3 has 13 residues. CDR1 and CDR2 (germline): SGHTA, FQGNSA. Trimming shortened V by 5 bases and J by 8 bases, and 13 bases separated the two germline ends. The CDR3 coding sequence is TGTGCCAGCAGCCGCGAGGGGCGGGATGAGCAGTTCTTC. Translated: CASSREGRDEQFF. Combining the CDR3 with reference TRBV7-2 and TRBJ2-1 gives the whole variable domain GAGVSQSPSNKVTEKGKDVELRCDPISGHTALYWYRQSLGQGLEFLIYFQGNSAPDKSGLPSDRFSAERTGGSVSTLTIQRTQQEDSAVYLCASSREGRDEQFFGPGTRLTVL.

V gene TRBV4-1 combines with J gene TRBJ2-2, with TRBD2 as a possible D gene (6 bases). The V gene's germline CDR1 is MGHRA and CDR2 YSYEKL. Trimming shortened V by 2 bases and J by 4 bases, and 23 bases separated the two germline ends. The CDR3 loop spans 19 amino acids. CDR3 in amino acids: CASSQFFSIAAVGTGELFF. CDR3 nucleotide sequence: TGCGCCAGCAGCCAATTTTTTTCTATAGCGGCAGTAGGCACCGGGGAGCTGTTTTTT.

This clone was picked up a small number of times. CDR3 coding DNA: TGTGCCAGCAGCCTTAGTCCGGGAGCGCTCAGGCAGCCCCAGCATTTT. It yields the protein CASSLSPGALRQPQHF. The J gene is TRBJ1-5, the V gene TRBV7-8; D ambiguous. The CDR3 spans 16 residues. Germline V gene lookup returns CDR1 SGHVS and CDR2 FQNEAQ. V was trimmed by 5 bases and J by 7 bases, leaving 21 bases between them.

The chain joins TRBV28 to TRBJ2-1, with TRBD1 identical over 9 bases. The germline V gene encodes CDR1 MDHEN and CDR2 SYDVKM. This CDR3 spans 19 amino acids. With 5 bases clipped from V and 0 bases from J, the junction kept 14 bases outside the gene matches. CDR3 in DNA: TGTGCCAGCAGTCCTCACTACTTCAAGGACAGGGGCTCCTACAATGAGCAGTTCTTC. Amino acid sequence: CASSPHYFKDRGSYNEQFF.

V usage is TRBV5-6 and J usage is TRBJ2-3; D may be TRBD1 or TRBD2 (5 bases each). Germline assignment: CDR1 SGHDT and CDR2 YYEEEE. The CDR3 is 16 residues long. The V end lost 2 bases, the J end lost 0 bases, and 13 bases lay between the germline ends. This chain's CDR3 is CASSFGRGTSTDTQYF. CDR3 sequence (DNA): TGTGCCAGCAGCTTTGGGCGTGGGACGAGCACAGATACGCAGTATTTT.

The J gene is TRBJ1-1, the V gene TRBV19, with a weak D call TRBD1 (5 bases). V shed 3 bases and J shed 1 base, with 15 bases lying between them. Germline-derived CDR1 and CDR2 are LNHDA and SQIVND (reference sequence). This CDR3 contains 16 residues. CDR3 residues: CASSIRPLGENTEAFF. CDR3 sequence (DNA): TGTGCCAGTAGTATTAGGCCCCTGGGGGAGAACACTGAAGCTTTCTTT.

The V and J genes are TRBV10-3 and TRBJ2-2, with 10 bases that match TRBD2. The junction had 3 bases not matched to a gene; V was cut back by 10 bases and J by 1 base. The CDR3 runs to 14 residues. CDR1 is ENHRY and CDR2 is SYGVKD in the germline V gene. This chain's CDR3 is CATWTSGNTGELFF. The CDR3 nucleotides are TGTGCCACCTGGACTAGCGGGAACACCGGGGAGCTGTTTTTT.

This chain links TRBV5-6 with TRBJ2-7, with D perhaps TRBD2 (6 bases). Germline lookup yields CDR1 SGHDT and CDR2 YYEEEE. The CDR3 contains 14 residues. Deletions cut 0 bases from V and 3 bases from J, with 10 bases between. The CDR3 reads CASSLGGLFYEQYF. The CDR3 DNA reads as TGTGCCAGCAGCTTGGGGGGACTCTTCTACGAGCAGTACTTC.

As concerns this clone: A single base separates this from a much larger clone, so it may be a read error. The chain joins TRBV7-3 to TRBJ1-5; 8 bases match TRBD1. J gave up 2 bases and V 6 bases, and 3 bases lay outside the gene matches. CDR3 length: 14 amino acids. Germline CDR1 reads SGHTA; CDR2 reads FQGTGA. Here the CDR3 DNA reads TGTGCCAGCAGTCCGACAGGGGGCAATCAGCCCCAGCATTTT. It is translated as CASSPTGGNQPQHF.

This clone was recorded only once. The chain recombines TRBV5-1 with TRBJ2-2; D not resolved. The CDR3 covers 16 residues. The V end lost 0 bases, the J end lost 0 bases, and 9 bases lay between the germline ends. The germline CDR1 and CDR2 sequences are SGHRS and YFSETQ. The CDR3 bases are TGCGCCAGCAGCTTGGAGGGCGACGCGAACACCGGGGAGCTGTTTTTT. This translates into CASSLEGDANTGELFF.

The CDR3 sequence: CASSEFSSPGNTIYF. The CDR3 DNA reads TGCGCCAGCAGCGAATTCTCCAGCCCGGGAAACACCATATATTTT. The chain recombines TRBV5-1 with TRBJ1-3; D is undetermined. Trimming left V 4 bases short and J 4 bases short, with 15 bases between. The CDR3 runs 15 residues. CDR1 SGHRS and CDR2 YFSETQ come from the germline V gene.

Comment on this clone: Other DNA sequences in this sample translate to the same CDR3. The DNA for the CDR3 is TGCAGCGTCGACGGACTAGCGGGCACAGATACGCAGTATTTT. Translating gives CSVDGLAGTDTQYF. V usage is TRBV29-1 and J usage is TRBJ2-3; 10 bases agree with TRBD2. Trimming took 6 bases from V and 1 from J; bases not matched to a gene: 4. This CDR3 region has 14 residues. Germline V gives CDR1 SQVTM, CDR2 ANQGSEA.

The CDR3 coding sequence is TGTGCCAGCAGCCTCCCATGGGGCTTGAACACTGAAGCTTTCTTT. Translated: CASSLPWGLNTEAFF. V and J are TRBV28 and TRBJ1-1, with TRBD1 as a possible D gene (5 bases). V was shortened by 6 bases and J by 0 bases, with 14 bases between the two germline ends. CDR1 is MDHEN, CDR2 SYDVKM, per germline. The CDR3 covers 15 residues.

As regards this clone: In the same sample, other DNA sequences code for this CDR3. The chain couples TRBV6-5 to TRBJ2-2; a possible D gene is TRBD1 (5 bases). Trimming removed 5 bases at V and 2 bases at J, with 9 bases between. The CDR3 consists of 14 residues. Germline CDR1 reads MNHEY; CDR2 reads SVGAGI. The CDR3 nucleotides are TGTGCCAGCAGTCGAGACAGAAACACCGGGGAGCTGTTTTTT. This translates into CASSRDRNTGELFF.

V gene TRBV2 combines with J gene TRBJ1-5; TRBD1 matches at 7 bases. Per the germline V gene, CDR1 is SNHLY and CDR2 is FYNNEI. The junction had 6 bases not matched to a gene; V was cut back by 7 bases and J by 6 bases. This CDR3 spans 13 amino acids. The CDR3 DNA reads TGTGCCAGCAAAGACAGGGATTCTCAGCCCCAGCATTTT. Protein: CASKDRDSQPQHF.

The gene calls are TRBV5-1 and TRBJ1-5; 7 bases agree with TRBD1. This CDR3 contains 14 residues. Trimming cost V 2 bases and J 7 bases; bases outside gene matches: 6. CDR1 and CDR2 (germline): SGHRS, YFSETQ. The DNA for the CDR3 is TGCGCCAGCAGCTTTGGGACAGACGGGCAGCCCCAGCATTTT. Its translation is CASSFGTDGQPQHF.